This entry concerns a single T cell receptor beta chain. The target antigen is unknown. TCRdb recomputed calls from the multiplex PCR reads with MiXCR, one row per CDR3 protein. The sample lists 10,000 to 15,000 distinct CDR3 sequences; roughly 35% were seen once. These data belong to a study of breast tumors, draining lymph nodes, adjacent tissues. Overall study findings and caveats: Luminal-like breast cancer showed significantly greater tumor-nontumor repertoire similarity than basal-like breast cancer did. Tumor repertoires ranked between lymph nodes and nontumor tissue in diversity, with V and J gene preferences. Data fit most tumor T cells coming from lymph node, expanding in tumor.

The CDR3 has 12 residues. Germline-derived CDR1 and CDR2 are DFQATT and SNEGSKA (reference sequence). The ends were cut back, 2 bases at V and 2 bases at J, with 7 bases in the middle. The specimen sequenced was breast tumor tissue. The TCR sequence derives from a female donor with breast cancer. Some clones in this sample may be carry-over from other donors' samples. The rearrangement links TRBV20-1 to TRBJ2-7; no clear D gene. CDR3 loop: CSARNGPYEQYF. CDR3 coding DNA: TGCAGTGCTAGAAATGGGCCCTACGAGCAGTACTTC.